Here is one TCR beta chain with its context. This entry is derived from a study of blood T cell repertoires in COVID-19. Study overall: T cells, B-cell-depleted T cells, or PBMCs provided the cDNA or gDNA that served as material.

In the original workflow: Estimation of nucleated cell counts was performed using reference gene primer amplification. Clones were read by immunoSEQ multiplex PCR, and TCRdb kept only the in-frame ones, dropping some. The DNA was the basis for D and trimming; V, J and clone size are from that table. Here the sample spans about 49,000 clones, about four fifths being singletons. The ends were cut back, 4 bases at V and 3 bases at J, with 4 bases in the middle. The CDR3 extends over 12 amino acids. Sequencing input: peripheral blood. V and J are TRBV12-3 or TRBV12-4 and TRBJ2-1; no reliable D call. This receptor was obtained from a woman aged 60-75 years with acute or convalescent COVID-19. CDR3 bases: TGTGCCAGCAGTTCGCGCTACAATGAGCAGTTCTTC. The encoded protein is CASSSRYNEQFF.